Listed below are T cell receptor beta chains from one sample, sequenced in a study of T cell repertoires in cytomegalovirus infection. In TCRdb, the reads were re-called with MiXCR into one record per CDR3 protein. The table shows about 330,000 distinct CDR3 sequences, with more than 8% occurring only once. Material: PBMCs. The receptors were sampled from a human donor in good health (CMV status not recorded). Some clones in this sample may be carry-over from other donors' samples. The CDR3 runs from the conserved cysteine through the conserved F or W. A D gene is named only where the DNA matches it firmly. The listing skips clone size in some rows; elsewhere it reads once, few, many or a size class.

J: TRBJ2-7
D: .
V: TRBV7-8
size: many
length: 13
DNA: TGTGCCAGCAGCGGTTTGGTTGCCTACGAGCAGTACTTC
CDR3: CASSGLVAYEQYF

J: TRBJ2-2
D: .
V: TRBV3-1
size: .
length: 16
DNA: TGTGCCAGCAGCCAAGGGTCGCTGGGGAGGCCCGGGGAGCTGTTTTTT
CDR3: CASSQGSLGRPGELFF

J: TRBJ1-1
D: .
V: TRBV6-4
size: many
length: 15
DNA: TGTGCCAGCAGTGACGGGGCAGGGGATTTCACTGAAGCTTTCTTT
CDR3: CASSDGAGDFTEAFF

J: TRBJ2-5
D: .
V: TRBV20-1
size: few
length: 12
DNA: TGCAGTGCCGGCGAGGGTAGGGAGACCCAGTACTTC
CDR3: CSAGEGRETQYF

J: TRBJ1-1
D: .
V: TRBV7-2
size: few
length: 14
DNA: TGTGCCAGCAGCGTAATGCTGGTGAACACTGAAGCTTTCTTT
CDR3: CASSVMLVNTEAFF

J: TRBJ2-4
D: TRBD2
V: TRBV6-2/TRBV6-3
size: many
length: 14
DNA: TGTGCCAGCAGTTACACTGTGACTAGCGGGATTCAGTACTTC
CDR3: CASSYTVTSGIQYF

J: TRBJ1-6
D: .
V: TRBV7-2
size: many
length: 14
DNA: TGTGCCAGCAGCTTAGGCTACGGGGGCTCACCCCTCCACTTT
CDR3: CASSLGYGGSPLHF

J: TRBJ2-7
D: .
V: TRBV4-3
size: .
length: 14
DNA: TGCGCCAGCAGCCAACTCGGGGGAACCTACGAGCAGTACTTC
CDR3: CASSQLGGTYEQYF

J: TRBJ2-1
D: .
V: TRBV7-2
size: many
length: 13
DNA: TGTGCCAGCAGCTCCCCTGTCATTGGTGAGCAGTTCTTC
CDR3: CASSSPVIGEQFF

J: TRBJ2-5
D: TRBD1
V: TRBV7-9
size: many
length: 15
DNA: TGTGCCAGCAGCTTCCGGGACAGGGACCAAGAGACCCAGTACTTC
CDR3: CASSFRDRDQETQYF

J: TRBJ1-1
D: .
V: TRBV18
size: few
length: 15
DNA: TGTGCCAGCTCACCGCCGCAGGGACCGAACACTGAAGCTTTCTTT
CDR3: CASSPPQGPNTEAFF

J: TRBJ1-3
D: TRBD1
V: TRBV12-3/TRBV12-4
size: many
length: 18
DNA: TGTGCCAGCAGTCTTCCCCAGGGGGCAGGTTCGATGGGAAACACCATATATTTT
CDR3: CASSLPQGAGSMGNTIYF

J: TRBJ2-3
D: .
V: TRBV19
size: .
length: 15
DNA: TGTGCCAGTAGTTCCGCTACGGCGGGCACAGATACGCAGTATTTT
CDR3: CASSSATAGTDTQYF

J: TRBJ1-2
D: .
V: TRBV4-3
size: few
length: 15
DNA: TGCGCCAGCAGCCAAGGGCAGGACGCTAACTATGGCTACACCTTC
CDR3: CASSQGQDANYGYTF

J: TRBJ1-4
D: .
V: TRBV7-2
size: few
length: 16
DNA: TGTGCCAGCAGCTTAGCCTTGGGGGAGGTTAATGAAAAACTGTTTTTT
CDR3: CASSLALGEVNEKLFF

J: TRBJ2-1
D: TRBD2
V: TRBV20-1
size: few
length: 14
DNA: TGCAGTGCTCGGACTAGAAACACCTACAATGAGCAGTTCTTC
CDR3: CSARTRNTYNEQFF

J: TRBJ1-1
D: .
V: TRBV7-2
size: .
length: 14
DNA: TGTGCCAGCAGCTTATACACCCAGAACACTGAAGCTTTCTTT
CDR3: CASSLYTQNTEAFF

J: TRBJ2-3
D: .
V: TRBV19
size: .
length: 13
DNA: TGTGCCAGTACCCTTATTGGGACAGATACGCAGTATTTT
CDR3: CASTLIGTDTQYF

J: TRBJ2-3
D: TRBD2
V: TRBV7-2
size: many
length: 15
DNA: TGTGCCAGCACCTTAGGGGCGGGAGGCACAGATACGCAGTATTTT
CDR3: CASTLGAGGTDTQYF

J: TRBJ2-7
D: TRBD1
V: TRBV6-2/TRBV6-3
size: many
length: 13
DNA: TGTGCCACCTGGACAGGGATGGGGTACGAGCAGTACTTC
CDR3: CATWTGMGYEQYF

J: TRBJ2-6
D: TRBD1
V: TRBV29-1
size: few
length: 15
DNA: TGCAGCTCCAGGGGGCCCGTGACTGGGGCCAACGTCCTGACTTTC
CDR3: CSSRGPVTGANVLTF

J: TRBJ2-1
D: .
V: TRBV12-5
size: few
length: 16
DNA: TGTGCTAGTGGTTTGGTATTTAGCGGCCTGGACAATGAGCAGTTCTTC
CDR3: CASGLVFSGLDNEQFF

J: TRBJ2-7
D: TRBD1
V: TRBV7-6
size: .
length: 15
DNA: TGTGCCAGCAGCTTAGTTGGGACAGGGTCCTACGAGCAGTACTTC
CDR3: CASSLVGTGSYEQYF

J: TRBJ1-2
D: .
V: TRBV3-1
size: .
length: 13
DNA: TGTGCCAGCAGCCAAGAAAAACAGTATGGCTACACCTTC
CDR3: CASSQEKQYGYTF

J: TRBJ2-6
D: TRBD1
V: TRBV27
size: few
length: 19
DNA: TGTGCCAGCAGCCTTACCCTGACAGGGGGCATCCCAGGGGCCAACGTCCTGACTTTC
CDR3: CASSLTLTGGIPGANVLTF

J: TRBJ1-1
D: .
V: TRBV7-2
size: many
length: 13
DNA: TGTGCCAGCAGCTTAGTAGTGGGTAGAGGGGCTTTCTTT
CDR3: CASSLVVGRGAFF

J: TRBJ1-3
D: TRBD1
V: TRBV7-2
size: many
length: 14
DNA: TGTGCCAGCAGCTTAATAGGGGGCGGAAACACCATATATTTT
CDR3: CASSLIGGGNTIYF

J: TRBJ2-1
D: TRBD1
V: TRBV7-2
size: many
length: 16
DNA: TGTGCCAGCAGCCAATCCGGGACAGGGGGAGGAAATGAGCAGTTCTTC
CDR3: CASSQSGTGGGNEQFF

J: TRBJ1-2
D: .
V: TRBV29-1
size: few
length: 18
DNA: TGCAGCGTTTATGGTCTCAGCACACACCGACAGAGTAACTATGGCTACACCTTC
CDR3: CSVYGLSTHRQSNYGYTF

J: TRBJ2-3
D: TRBD2
V: TRBV7-8
size: few
length: 16
DNA: TGTGCCAGCATGATTGGCGGGAGGCCCCTAACAGATACGCAGTATTTT
CDR3: CASMIGGRPLTDTQYF

J: TRBJ1-1
D: .
V: TRBV28
size: many
length: 15
DNA: TGTGCCAGCAGTTTCAGCGCACAGGGGAACACTGAAGCTTTCTTT
CDR3: CASSFSAQGNTEAFF

J: TRBJ2-1
D: TRBD2
V: TRBV18
size: .
length: 17
DNA: TGTGCCAGCTCACCACCGGAGGGACTAGCTATAAAAAATGAGCAGTTCTTC
CDR3: CASSPPEGLAIKNEQFF

J: TRBJ2-1
D: .
V: TRBV19
size: many
length: 11
DNA: TGTGCCAGTAGTATTCGCATCGAGCAGTTCTTC
CDR3: CASSIRIEQFF

J: TRBJ1-1
D: .
V: TRBV7-2
size: many
length: 14
DNA: TGTGCCAGCAGCCGGCCTCCGGCCCTGATAGCTGCTTTCTTT
CDR3: CASSRPPALIAAFF

J: TRBJ1-4
D: .
V: TRBV28
size: .
length: 14
DNA: TGTGCCAGCAGTTTCAGAGGGACGGGTGAAAAACTGTTTTTT
CDR3: CASSFRGTGEKLFF

J: TRBJ2-6
D: TRBD1
V: TRBV20-1
size: few
length: 13
DNA: TGCAGTGCTAGAGGGGACAGGTCCCGTGTCCTGACTTTC
CDR3: CSARGDRSRVLTF

J: TRBJ2-7
D: .
V: TRBV24-1
size: many
length: 14
DNA: TGTGCCACCAACGCTCCCTCGGGGACCTACGAGCAGTACTTC
CDR3: CATNAPSGTYEQYF

J: TRBJ2-5
D: .
V: TRBV12-3/TRBV12-4
size: many
length: 11
DNA: TGTGCCAGCAAAACATGGGAGACCCAGTACTTC
CDR3: CASKTWETQYF

J: TRBJ2-5
D: .
V: TRBV25-1
size: .
length: 17
DNA: TGTGCCAGCAGTGAATATAATGAGAGCCCTCGTAATGAGACCCAGTACTTC
CDR3: CASSEYNESPRNETQYF

J: TRBJ1-1
D: .
V: TRBV7-6
size: many
length: 14
DNA: TGTGCCAGCACCGAGAGAGGGGGTAGCACTGAAGCTTTCTTT
CDR3: CASTERGGSTEAFF

J: TRBJ2-6
D: .
V: TRBV20-1
size: .
length: 16
DNA: TGCAGTGCTAAAGAACAGGGTGCGCCTGGGGCCAACGTCCTGACTTTC
CDR3: CSAKEQGAPGANVLTF

J: TRBJ1-3
D: .
V: TRBV7-2
size: many
length: 12
DNA: TGTGCCAGCAGTTCAGGGGGAAACACCATATATTTT
CDR3: CASSSGGNTIYF

J: TRBJ2-5
D: .
V: TRBV28
size: many
length: 12
DNA: TGTGCCAGCAGTTCCACCCGAAAGACCCAGTACTTC
CDR3: CASSSTRKTQYF

J: TRBJ2-3
D: .
V: TRBV7-3
size: few
length: 15
DNA: TGTGCCAGCAGCTTAAATGGTAGGGCCACAGATACGCAGTATTTT
CDR3: CASSLNGRATDTQYF

J: TRBJ2-3
D: TRBD2
V: TRBV7-3
size: .
length: 16
DNA: TGTGCCAGCAGCTTAACTCCGAGCGGGGGTCTAGATACGCAGTATTTT
CDR3: CASSLTPSGGLDTQYF

J: TRBJ2-3
D: TRBD2
V: TRBV28
size: few
length: 20
DNA: TGTGCCAGCAGTTTACCCACTCATTCCGGACTAGCGCCGTACACAGATACGCAGTATTTT
CDR3: CASSLPTHSGLAPYTDTQYF

J: TRBJ2-3
D: .
V: TRBV7-2
size: .
length: 16
DNA: TGTGCCAGCAGCTTAGGGCCAGATCCTCGCACAGATACGCAGTATTTT
CDR3: CASSLGPDPRTDTQYF

J: TRBJ1-1
D: TRBD1
V: TRBV9
size: .
length: 15
DNA: TGTGCCAGCAGTCAGATAGGACAGGGCGTACCTGAAGCTTTCTTT
CDR3: CASSQIGQGVPEAFF

J: TRBJ1-5
D: TRBD1
V: TRBV7-2
size: many
length: 17
DNA: TGTGCCAGCAGCTACTTCGGACAGGGAGTGTCGGGGCAGCCCCAGCATTTT
CDR3: CASSYFGQGVSGQPQHF

J: TRBJ2-7
D: .
V: TRBV4-2
size: many
length: 14
DNA: TGTGCCAGCAGCGGAATCGGACAGCTCTACGAGCAGTACTTC
CDR3: CASSGIGQLYEQYF

J: TRBJ1-6
D: .
V: TRBV7-2
size: .
length: 14
DNA: TGTGCCAGCAGCTTAGGTCCTCAGGACAGTAACCTCCACTTT
CDR3: CASSLGPQDSNLHF

J: TRBJ2-1
D: .
V: TRBV20-1
size: many
length: 15
DNA: TGCAGTGCTAGAGATCCCCACGATCTTTACAATGAGCAGTTCTTC
CDR3: CSARDPHDLYNEQFF

J: TRBJ2-7
D: .
V: TRBV12-3/TRBV12-4
size: .
length: 15
DNA: TGTGCCAGCACCCGGGGAGGTGGTGGTTCCTACGAGCAGTACTTC
CDR3: CASTRGGGGSYEQYF